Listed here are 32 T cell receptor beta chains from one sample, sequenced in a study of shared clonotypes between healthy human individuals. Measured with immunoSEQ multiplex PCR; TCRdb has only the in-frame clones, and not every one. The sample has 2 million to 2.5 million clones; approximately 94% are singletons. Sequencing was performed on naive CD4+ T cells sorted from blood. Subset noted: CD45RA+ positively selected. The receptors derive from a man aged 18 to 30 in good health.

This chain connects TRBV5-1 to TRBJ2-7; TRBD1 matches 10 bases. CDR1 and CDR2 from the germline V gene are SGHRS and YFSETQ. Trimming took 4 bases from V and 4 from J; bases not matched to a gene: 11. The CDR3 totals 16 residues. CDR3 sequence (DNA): TGCGCCAGCAGCCTAACCCCGACAGGGGGCGGTTACGAGCAGTACTTC. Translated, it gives CASSLTPTGGGYEQYF.

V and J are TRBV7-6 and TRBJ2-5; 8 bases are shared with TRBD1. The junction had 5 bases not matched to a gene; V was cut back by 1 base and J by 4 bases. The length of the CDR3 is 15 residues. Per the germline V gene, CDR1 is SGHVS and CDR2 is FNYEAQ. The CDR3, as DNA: TGTGCCAGCAGCTTAGGGACAGGGCGGGGAGAGACCCAGTACTTC. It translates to CASSLGTGRGETQYF. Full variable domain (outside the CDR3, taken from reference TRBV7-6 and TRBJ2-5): GAGVSQSPRYKVTKRGQDVALRCDPISGHVSLYWYRQALGQGPEFLTYFNYEAQQDKSGLPNDRFSAERPEGSISTLTIQRTEQRDSAMYRCASSLGTGRGETQYFGPGTRLLVL.

CDR3 residues: CASSESVVPGNEQFF. The CDR3, as DNA: TGTGCCAGCAGCGAGTCGGTCGTCCCGGGGAATGAGCAGTTCTTC. The chain links TRBV9 to TRBJ2-1, with D maybe TRBD2 (5 bases). V dropped 3 bases and J dropped 7 bases, with 17 bases sitting between them. The CDR3 is made up of 15 amino acids. CDR1 and CDR2 from the germline V gene are SGDLS and YYNGEE.

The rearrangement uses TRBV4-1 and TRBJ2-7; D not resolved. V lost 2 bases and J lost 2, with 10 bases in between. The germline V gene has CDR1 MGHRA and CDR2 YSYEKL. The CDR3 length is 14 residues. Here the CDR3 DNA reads TGCGCCAGCAGCCAATTCTCTCTTACCTACGAGCAGTACTTC. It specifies CASSQFSLTYEQYF.

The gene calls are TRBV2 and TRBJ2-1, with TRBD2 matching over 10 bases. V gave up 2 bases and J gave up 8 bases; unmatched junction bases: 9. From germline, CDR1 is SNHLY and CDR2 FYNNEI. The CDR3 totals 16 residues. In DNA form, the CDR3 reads TGTGCCAGCAGTGAAATGTTGTTAGCGGGAGGCGATGAGCAGTTCTTC. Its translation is CASSEMLLAGGDEQFF.

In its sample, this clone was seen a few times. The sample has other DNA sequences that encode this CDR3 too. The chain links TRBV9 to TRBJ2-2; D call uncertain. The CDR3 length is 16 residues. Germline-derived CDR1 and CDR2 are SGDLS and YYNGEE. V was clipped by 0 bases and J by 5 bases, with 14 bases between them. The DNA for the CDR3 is TGTGCCAGCAGCGTAGAGGGTAGTGTAGGGACCGGGGAGCTGTTTTTT. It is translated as CASSVEGSVGTGELFF.

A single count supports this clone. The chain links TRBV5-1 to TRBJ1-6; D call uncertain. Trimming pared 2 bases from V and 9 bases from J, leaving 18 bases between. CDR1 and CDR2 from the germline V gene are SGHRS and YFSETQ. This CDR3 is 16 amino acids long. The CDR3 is CASSFTGSRESSPLHF. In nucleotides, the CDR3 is TGCGCCAGCAGCTTCACGGGCTCTCGGGAGAGTTCACCCCTCCACTTT.

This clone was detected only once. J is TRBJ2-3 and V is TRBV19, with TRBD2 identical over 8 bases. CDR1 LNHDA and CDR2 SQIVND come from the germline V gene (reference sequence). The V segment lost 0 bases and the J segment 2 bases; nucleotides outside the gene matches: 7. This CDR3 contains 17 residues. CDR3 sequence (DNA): TGTGCCAGTAGTATAGACCCTCGCGGGGGGAACACAGATACGCAGTATTTT. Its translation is CASSIDPRGGNTDTQYF.

The DNA of the CDR3 is TGTGCCAGCAGCCAATTCATTTACGGTAGCGGGGGGGCGAGTGAGCAGTTCTTC. Amino acid sequence: CASSQFIYGSGGASEQFF. The V and J genes are TRBV5-4 and TRBJ2-1, with 11 bases identical to TRBD2. The CDR3 length is 18 residues. The germline V gene encodes CDR1 SGHNT and CDR2 YYREEE (reference sequence). V gave up 4 bases and J gave up 9 bases; unmatched junction bases: 18.

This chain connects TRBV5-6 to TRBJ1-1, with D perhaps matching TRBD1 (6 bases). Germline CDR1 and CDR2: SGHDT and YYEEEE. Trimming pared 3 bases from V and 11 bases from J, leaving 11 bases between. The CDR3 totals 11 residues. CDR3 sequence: CASSSRTVAFF. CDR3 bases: TGTGCCAGCAGCTCCCGGACAGTCGCTTTCTTT. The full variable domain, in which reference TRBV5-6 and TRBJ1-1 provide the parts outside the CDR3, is DAGVTQSPTHLIKTRGQQVTLRCSPKSGHDTVSWYQQALGQGPQFIFQYYEEEERQRGNFPDRFSGHQFPNYSSELNVNALLLGDSALYLCASSSRTVAFFGQGTRLTVV.

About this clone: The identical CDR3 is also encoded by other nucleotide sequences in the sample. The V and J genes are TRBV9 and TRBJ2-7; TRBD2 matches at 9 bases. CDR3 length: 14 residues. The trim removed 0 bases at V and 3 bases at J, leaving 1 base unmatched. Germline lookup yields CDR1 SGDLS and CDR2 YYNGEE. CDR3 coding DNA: TGTGCCAGCAGCGTAGGTAGCGGGGGCTACGAGCAGTACTTC. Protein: CASSVGSGGYEQYF.

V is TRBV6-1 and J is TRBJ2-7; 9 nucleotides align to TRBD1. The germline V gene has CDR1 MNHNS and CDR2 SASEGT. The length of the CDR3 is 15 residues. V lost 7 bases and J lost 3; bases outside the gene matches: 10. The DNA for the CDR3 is TGTGCCAGCACCCGAGGACAGGGGACCCTCTACGAGCAGTACTTC. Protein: CASTRGQGTLYEQYF.

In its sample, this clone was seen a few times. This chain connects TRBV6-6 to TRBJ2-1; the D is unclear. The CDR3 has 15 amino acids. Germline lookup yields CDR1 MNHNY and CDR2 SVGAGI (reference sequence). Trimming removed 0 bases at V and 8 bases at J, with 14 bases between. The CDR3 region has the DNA TGTGCCAGCAGTTACTCCCGTACATTGTTTGATGAGCAGTTCTTC. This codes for CASSYSRTLFDEQFF.

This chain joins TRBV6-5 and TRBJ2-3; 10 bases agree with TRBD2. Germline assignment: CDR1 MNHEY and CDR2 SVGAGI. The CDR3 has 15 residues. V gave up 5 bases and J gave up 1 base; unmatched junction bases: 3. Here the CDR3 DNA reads TGTGCCAGCAGTCGGACTAGCGGCGGCACAGATACGCAGTATTTT. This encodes CASSRTSGGTDTQYF.

DNA of the CDR3: TGCAGTGCTAGCCGGGTTGAAGCTTTCTTT. Translating gives CSASRVEAFF. The chain recombines TRBV20-1 with TRBJ1-1; the D is unclear. Germline CDR1 is DFQATT and CDR2 is SNEGSKA (reference sequence). Trimming stripped 3 bases from V and 7 bases from J, with 6 bases between. The CDR3 extends over 10 amino acids.

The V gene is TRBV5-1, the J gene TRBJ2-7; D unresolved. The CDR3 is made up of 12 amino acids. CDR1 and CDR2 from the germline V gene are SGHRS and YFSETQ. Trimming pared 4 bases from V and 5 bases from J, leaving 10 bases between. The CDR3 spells CASSLPSDEQYF. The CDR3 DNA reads TGCGCCAGCAGCCTGCCAAGTGACGAGCAGTACTTC.

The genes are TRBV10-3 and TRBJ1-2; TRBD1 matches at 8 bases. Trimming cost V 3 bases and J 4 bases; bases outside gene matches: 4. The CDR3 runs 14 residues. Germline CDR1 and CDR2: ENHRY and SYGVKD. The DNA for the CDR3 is TGTGCCATCAGTGATGGCAGGGGGCCCTATGGCTACACCTTC. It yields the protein CAISDGRGPYGYTF.

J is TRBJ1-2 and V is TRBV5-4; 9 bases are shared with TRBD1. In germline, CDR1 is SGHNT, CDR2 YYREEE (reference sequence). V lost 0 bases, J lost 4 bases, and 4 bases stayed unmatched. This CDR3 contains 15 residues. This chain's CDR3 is CASSLGQGGAYGYTF. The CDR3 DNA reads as TGTGCCAGCAGCTTGGGACAGGGGGGCGCCTATGGCTACACCTTC.

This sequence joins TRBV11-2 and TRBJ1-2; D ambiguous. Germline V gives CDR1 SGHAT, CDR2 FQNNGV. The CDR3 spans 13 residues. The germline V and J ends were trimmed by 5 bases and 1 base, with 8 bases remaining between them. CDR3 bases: TGTGCCAGCAGCGCCGGGAATAACTATGGCTACACCTTC. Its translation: CASSAGNNYGYTF.

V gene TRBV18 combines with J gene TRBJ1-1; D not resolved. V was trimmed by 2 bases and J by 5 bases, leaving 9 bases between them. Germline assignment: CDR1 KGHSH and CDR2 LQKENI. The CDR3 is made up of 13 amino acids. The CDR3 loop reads CASSPSGRTEAFF. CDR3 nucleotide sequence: TGTGCCAGCTCACCATCGGGTAGGACTGAAGCTTTCTTT.

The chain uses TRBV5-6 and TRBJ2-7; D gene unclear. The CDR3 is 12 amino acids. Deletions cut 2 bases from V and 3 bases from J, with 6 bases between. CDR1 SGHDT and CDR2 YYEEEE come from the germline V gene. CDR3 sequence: CASSFRSYEQYF. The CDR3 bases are TGTGCCAGCAGCTTCCGGAGCTACGAGCAGTACTTC.

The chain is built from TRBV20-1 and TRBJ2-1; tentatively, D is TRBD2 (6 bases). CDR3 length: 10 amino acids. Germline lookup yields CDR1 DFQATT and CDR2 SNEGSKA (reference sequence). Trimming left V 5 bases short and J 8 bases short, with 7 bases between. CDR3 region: CSAQRDEQFF. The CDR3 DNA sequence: TGCAGTGCTCAGCGGGATGAGCAGTTCTTC.

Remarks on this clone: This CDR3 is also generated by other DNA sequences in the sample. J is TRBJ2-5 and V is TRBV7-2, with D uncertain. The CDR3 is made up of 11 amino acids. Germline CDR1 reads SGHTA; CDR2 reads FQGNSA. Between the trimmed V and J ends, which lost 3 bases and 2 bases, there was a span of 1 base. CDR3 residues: CASSFQETQYF. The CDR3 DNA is TGTGCCAGCAGCTTTCAAGAGACCCAGTACTTC.

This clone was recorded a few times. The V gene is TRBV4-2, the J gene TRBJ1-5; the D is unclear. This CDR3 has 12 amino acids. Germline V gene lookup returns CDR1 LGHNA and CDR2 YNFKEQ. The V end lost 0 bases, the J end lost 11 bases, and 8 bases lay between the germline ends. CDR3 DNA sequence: TGTGCCAGCAGCCAAGAATCCGGATCCCAGCATTTT. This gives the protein CASSQESGSQHF.

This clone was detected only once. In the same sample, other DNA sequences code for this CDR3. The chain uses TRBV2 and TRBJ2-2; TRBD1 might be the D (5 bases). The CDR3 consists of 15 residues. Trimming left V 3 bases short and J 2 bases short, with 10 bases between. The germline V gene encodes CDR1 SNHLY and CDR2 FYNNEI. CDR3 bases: TGTGCCAGCAGTGAGGGGCAGGGAAACACCGGGGAGCTGTTTTTT. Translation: CASSEGQGNTGELFF. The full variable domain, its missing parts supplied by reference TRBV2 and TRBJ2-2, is EPEVTQTPSHQVTQMGQEVILRCVPISNHLYFYWYRQILGQKVEFLVSFYNNEISEKSEIFDDQFSVERPDGSNFTLKIRSTKLEDSAMYFCASSEGQGNTGELFFGEGSRLTVL.

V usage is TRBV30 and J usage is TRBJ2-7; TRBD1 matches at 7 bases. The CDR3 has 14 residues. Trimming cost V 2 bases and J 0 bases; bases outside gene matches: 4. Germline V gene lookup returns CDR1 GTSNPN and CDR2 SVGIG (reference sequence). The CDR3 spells CAWSLDRVSYEQYF. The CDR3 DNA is TGTGCCTGGAGTTTAGACAGGGTCTCCTACGAGCAGTACTTC. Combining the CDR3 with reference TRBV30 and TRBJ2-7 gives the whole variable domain SQTIHQWPATLVQPVGSPLSLECTVEGTSNPNLYWYRQAAGRGLQLLFYSVGIGQISSEVPQNLSASRPQDRQFILSSKKLLLSDSGFYLCAWSLDRVSYEQYFGPGTRLTVT.

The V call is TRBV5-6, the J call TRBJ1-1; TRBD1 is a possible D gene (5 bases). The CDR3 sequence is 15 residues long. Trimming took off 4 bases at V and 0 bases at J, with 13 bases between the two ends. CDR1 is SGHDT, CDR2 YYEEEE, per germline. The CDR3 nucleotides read TGTGCCAGCAGCGTGGCGGGACCCGTGAACACTGAAGCTTTCTTT. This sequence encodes CASSVAGPVNTEAFF.

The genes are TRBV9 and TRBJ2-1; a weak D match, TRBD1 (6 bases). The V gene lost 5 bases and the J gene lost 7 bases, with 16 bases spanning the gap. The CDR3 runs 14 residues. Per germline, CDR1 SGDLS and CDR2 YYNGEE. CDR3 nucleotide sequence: TGTGCCAGCAGGCAAGGGACATCTGCGAATGAGCAGTTCTTC. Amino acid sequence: CASRQGTSANEQFF.

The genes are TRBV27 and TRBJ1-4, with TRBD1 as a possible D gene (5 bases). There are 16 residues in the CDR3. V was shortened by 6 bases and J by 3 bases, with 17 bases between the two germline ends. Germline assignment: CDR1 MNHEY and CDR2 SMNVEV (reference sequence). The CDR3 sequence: CASSPGRGAANEKLFF. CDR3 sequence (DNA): TGTGCCAGCAGCCCAGGTCGCGGGGCAGCTAATGAAAAACTGTTTTTT.

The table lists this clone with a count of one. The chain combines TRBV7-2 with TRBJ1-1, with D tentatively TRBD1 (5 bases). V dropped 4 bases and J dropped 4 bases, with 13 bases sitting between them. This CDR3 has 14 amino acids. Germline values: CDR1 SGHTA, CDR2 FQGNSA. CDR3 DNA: TGTGCCAGCAGCTCGGCCAGGGTTATCACTGAAGCTTTCTTT. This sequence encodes CASSSARVITEAFF. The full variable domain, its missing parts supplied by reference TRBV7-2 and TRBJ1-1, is GAGVSQSPSNKVTEKGKDVELRCDPISGHTALYWYRQSLGQGLEFLIYFQGNSAPDKSGLPSDRFSAERTGGSVSTLTIQRTQQEDSAVYLCASSSARVITEAFFGQGTRLTVV.

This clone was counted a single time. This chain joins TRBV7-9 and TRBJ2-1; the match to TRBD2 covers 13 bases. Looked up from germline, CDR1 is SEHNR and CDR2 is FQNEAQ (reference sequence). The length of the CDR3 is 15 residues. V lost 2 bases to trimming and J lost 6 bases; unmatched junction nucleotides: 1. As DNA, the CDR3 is TGTGCCAGCAGCTTAAGGACTAGCGGGGGCAATGAGCAGTTCTTC. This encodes CASSLRTSGGNEQFF.

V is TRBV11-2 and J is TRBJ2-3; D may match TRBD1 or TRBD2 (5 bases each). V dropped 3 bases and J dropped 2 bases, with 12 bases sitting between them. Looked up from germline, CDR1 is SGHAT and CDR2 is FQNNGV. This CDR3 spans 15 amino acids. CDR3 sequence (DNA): TGTGCCAGCAGCTTGGGGGTGGGGACCACAGATACGCAGTATTTT. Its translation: CASSLGVGTTDTQYF.